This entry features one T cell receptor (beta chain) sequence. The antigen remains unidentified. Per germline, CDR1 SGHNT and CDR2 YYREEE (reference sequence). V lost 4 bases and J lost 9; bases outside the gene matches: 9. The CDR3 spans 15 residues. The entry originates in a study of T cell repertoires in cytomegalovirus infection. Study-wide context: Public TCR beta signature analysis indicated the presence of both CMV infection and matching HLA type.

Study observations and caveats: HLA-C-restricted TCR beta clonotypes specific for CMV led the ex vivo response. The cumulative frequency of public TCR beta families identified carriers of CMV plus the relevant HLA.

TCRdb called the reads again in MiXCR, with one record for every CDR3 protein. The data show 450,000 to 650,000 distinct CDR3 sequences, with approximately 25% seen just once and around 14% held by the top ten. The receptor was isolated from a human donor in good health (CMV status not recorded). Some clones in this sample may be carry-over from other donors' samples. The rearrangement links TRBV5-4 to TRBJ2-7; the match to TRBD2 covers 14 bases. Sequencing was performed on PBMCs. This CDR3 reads CASSQTSGRALGQYF. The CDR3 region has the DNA TGTGCCAGCAGCCAGACTAGCGGGAGGGCCCTCGGGCAGTACTTC.